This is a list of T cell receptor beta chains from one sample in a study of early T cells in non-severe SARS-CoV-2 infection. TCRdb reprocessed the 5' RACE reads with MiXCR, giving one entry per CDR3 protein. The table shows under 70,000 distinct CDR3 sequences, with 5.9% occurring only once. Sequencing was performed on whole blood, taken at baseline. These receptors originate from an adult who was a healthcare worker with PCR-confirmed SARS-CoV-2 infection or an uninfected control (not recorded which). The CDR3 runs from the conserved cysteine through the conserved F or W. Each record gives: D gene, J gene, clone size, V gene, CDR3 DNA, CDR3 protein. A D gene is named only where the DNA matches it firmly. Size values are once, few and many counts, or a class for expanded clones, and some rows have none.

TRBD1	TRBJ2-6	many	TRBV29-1	TGCAGCGTTGAAATCAGGGACAGGGGGCCCGGGGCCAACGTCCTGACTTTC	CSVEIRDRGPGANVLTF
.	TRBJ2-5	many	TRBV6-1	TGTGCCAGCAGTGAAGCAAGGGCCTCGTACCAAGAGACCCAGTACTTC	CASSEARASYQETQYF
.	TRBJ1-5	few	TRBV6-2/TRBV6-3	TGTGCCAGCAGTTACTGGGGCGGTAGCAATCAGCCCCAGCATTTT	CASSYWGGSNQPQHF
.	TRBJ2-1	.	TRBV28	TGTGCCAGCAGGGGGGAGTACAATGAGCAGTTCTTC	CASRGEYNEQFF
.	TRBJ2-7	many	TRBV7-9	TGTGCCAGCAGCTTAGTGGCAGGCTACGAGCAGTACTTC	CASSLVAGYEQYF
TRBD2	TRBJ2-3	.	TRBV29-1	TGCAGCGTTGGGGGACTAGCGGGAGCGTCAGATACGCAGTATTTT	CSVGGLAGASDTQYF
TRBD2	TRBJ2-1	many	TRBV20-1	TGCAGTGCTCGAACTTACTTGGGGCGGGAGAGCTCCTACAATGAGCAGTTCTTC	CSARTYLGRESSYNEQFF
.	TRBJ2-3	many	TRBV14	TGTGCCAGCAGCCGTGGCGACAGGAGCACAGATACGCAGTATTTT	CASSRGDRSTDTQYF
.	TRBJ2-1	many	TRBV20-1	TGCAGTGCTAGAGCAGAATACGGCAGCTCCTACAATGAGCAGTTCTTC	CSARAEYGSSYNEQFF
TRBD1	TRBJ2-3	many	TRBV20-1	TGCAGTGCTAGGGGACAGGGATCCACAGATACGCAGTATTTT	CSARGQGSTDTQYF
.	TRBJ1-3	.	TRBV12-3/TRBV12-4	TGTGCCGGCAGTTATCAGGGACCCTCTACGGCCCAAACGACCGACACCATATATTTT	CAGSYQGPSTAQTTDTIYF
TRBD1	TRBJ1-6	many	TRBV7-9	TGTGCCAGCAGCGGACAGGGCGCTTCCTATAATTCACCCCTCCACTTT	CASSGQGASYNSPLHF
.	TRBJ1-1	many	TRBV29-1	TGCAGCGTTTCGAGGGACCGAAACACTGAAGCTTTCTTT	CSVSRDRNTEAFF
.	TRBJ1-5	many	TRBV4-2	TGTGCCAGCAGCCAAGATGAAGGGAAGCGGCATCAGCCCCAGCATTTT	CASSQDEGKRHQPQHF
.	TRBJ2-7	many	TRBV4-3	TGCGCCAGCAGCCAAGATGAGAGAAGGGGGGAGTACGAGCAGTACTTC	CASSQDERRGEYEQYF
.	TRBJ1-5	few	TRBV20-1	TGCAGTGCTAGAGACCCACGGGGGCTGAGCAATCAGCCCCAGCATTTT	CSARDPRGLSNQPQHF
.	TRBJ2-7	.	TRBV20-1	TGCAGTGCTAGAGAGGGGCCGTTCTCCTACGAGCAGTACTTC	CSAREGPFSYEQYF
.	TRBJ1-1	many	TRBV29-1	TGCAGCGTTGTAATAAAGACTGGGGGGACTGAAGCTTTCTTT	CSVVIKTGGTEAFF
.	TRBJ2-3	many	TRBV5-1	TGCGCCAGCAGCCTACACAGGACAGATACGCAGTATTTT	CASSLHRTDTQYF
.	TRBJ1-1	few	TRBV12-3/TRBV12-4	TGTGCCAGCAGCTTTTACAGGGACACTGAAGCTTTCTTT	CASSFYRDTEAFF
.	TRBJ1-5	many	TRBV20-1	TGCAGTGCTCGACTAACGGCTGATCAGCCCCAGCATTTT	CSARLTADQPQHF
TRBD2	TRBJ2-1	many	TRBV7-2	TGTGCCAGCAGATCACTAGCGGACAGTCCCCATGAGCAGTTCTTC	CASRSLADSPHEQFF
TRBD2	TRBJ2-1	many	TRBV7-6	TGTGCCAGCAGCCGTCGGACTAGCGGAGATTACAATGAGCAGTTCTTC	CASSRRTSGDYNEQFF
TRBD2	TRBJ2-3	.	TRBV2	TGTGCCAGCAGTGCCCTGGCGGGAGTCACAGATACGCAGTATTTT	CASSALAGVTDTQYF
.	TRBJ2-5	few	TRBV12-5	TGTGCTAGTGGTTTGCTCCCACCCCCGACGGACCTGAGGGAGACCCAGTACTTC	CASGLLPPPTDLRETQYF
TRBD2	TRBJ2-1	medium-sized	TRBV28	TGTGCCAGCAGTTTGAGCGGTAGCGGGAAGGACTCCTACAATGAGCAGTTCTTC	CASSLSGSGKDSYNEQFF
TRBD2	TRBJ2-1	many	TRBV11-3	TGTGCCAGCAGCAAGGGACTAGCGGAACGCAATGAGCAGTTCTTC	CASSKGLAERNEQFF
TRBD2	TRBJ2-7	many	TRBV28	TGTGCCAGCACCCCACGGGGAGCGGGGCACTACGAGCAGTACTTC	CASTPRGAGHYEQYF
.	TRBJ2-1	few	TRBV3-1	TGTGCCAGCAGCCAAGTTCCCGAAGGAGACTACAATGAGCAGTTCTTC	CASSQVPEGDYNEQFF
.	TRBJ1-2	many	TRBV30	TGTGCCTGGAGTGTAGCTTCGGCTGGGAAAGGCTATGGCTACACCTTC	CAWSVASAGKGYGYTF
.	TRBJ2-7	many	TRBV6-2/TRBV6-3	TGTGCCAGCAGTTACAGGCGGGTCCCCTACGAGCAGTACTTC	CASSYRRVPYEQYF
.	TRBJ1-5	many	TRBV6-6	TGTGCCAGCAGTTACTCGAAAGGGGTTGATCAGCCCCAGCATTTT	CASSYSKGVDQPQHF
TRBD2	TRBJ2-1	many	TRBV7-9	TGTGCCAGCAGCTCATCTAGCGGGACCTACAGTGAGCAGTTCTTC	CASSSSSGTYSEQFF
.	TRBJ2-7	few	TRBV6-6	TGTGCCAGCAGTTACGGTCCCGCGTACGAGCAGTACTTC	CASSYGPAYEQYF
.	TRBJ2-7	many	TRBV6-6	TGTGCCAGCGCCGAGACAGCGTACGAGCAGTACTTC	CASAETAYEQYF
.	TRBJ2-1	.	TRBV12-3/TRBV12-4	TGTGCCAGCAGTTTCAATGGCAGGTACAATGAGCAGTTCTTC	CASSFNGRYNEQFF
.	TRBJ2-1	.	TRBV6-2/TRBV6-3	TGTGCCAGCAGGCCGCCGACTATTAATGAGCAGTTCTTC	CASRPPTINEQFF
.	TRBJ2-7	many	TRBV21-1	TGTGCCAGCAGCCCAAGGACTAGCGGGAGGGCCAAGGTTCTGTACGAGCAGTACTTC	CASSPRTSGRAKVLYEQYF
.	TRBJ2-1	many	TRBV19	TGTGCCAGTAGTGTCGGTAGCGGACCTTACAATGAGCAGTTCTTC	CASSVGSGPYNEQFF
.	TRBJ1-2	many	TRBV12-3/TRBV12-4	TGTGCCAGCAGGCCGGGAAGCTATGGCTACACCTTC	CASRPGSYGYTF
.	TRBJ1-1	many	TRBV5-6	TGTGCCAGCAGCCTGACAGATGACACTGAAGCTTTCTTT	CASSLTDDTEAFF
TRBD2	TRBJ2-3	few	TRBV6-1	TGTGCCAGCACGTTTCAACCCGGGACTAGCGGCGAGACGCAGTATTTT	CASTFQPGTSGETQYF
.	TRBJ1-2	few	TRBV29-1	TGCAGCGCAGTAGAGAGGGGCGGCTATGGCTACACCTTC	CSAVERGGYGYTF
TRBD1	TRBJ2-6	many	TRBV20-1	TGCAGTTCGGGGACAGGGGATTCTGGGGCCAACGTCCTGACTTTC	CSSGTGDSGANVLTF
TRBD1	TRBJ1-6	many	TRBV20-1	TGCAGTGCTAGAGAAGGGGACAGGTCGAATTCACCCCTCCACTTT	CSAREGDRSNSPLHF
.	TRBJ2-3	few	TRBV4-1	TGCGCCAGCAGCCGGGACCACACAGATACGCAGTATTTT	CASSRDHTDTQYF
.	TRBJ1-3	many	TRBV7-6	TGTGCCAGCAGCCCAACTGGAAACACCATATATTTT	CASSPTGNTIYF
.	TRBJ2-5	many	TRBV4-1	TGCGCCAGCAGCCAAGATCGAGGGGTTCGGGGAGAGACCCAGTACTTC	CASSQDRGVRGETQYF
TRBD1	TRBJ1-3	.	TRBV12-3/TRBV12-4	TGTGCCAGCAGAGACAGGGGGCTAAGTGGAAACACCATATATTTT	CASRDRGLSGNTIYF